The subject of this entry is one T cell receptor beta chain. This entry is derived from a study of beta chain features in type 1 diabetes. The investigators reverse transcribed all of the isolated RNA, so they sequenced expressed TCRB transcripts. Method: immunoSEQ multiplex PCR; TCRdb's copy keeps in-frame clones and lacks some. The sample has 130,000 to 150,000 clones, 40% to 55% seen once. From germline, CDR1 is MNHEY and CDR2 SMNVEV (reference sequence). The CDR3 covers 14 residues. The V and J ends lost 6 bases and 0 bases respectively, with 11 bases between them. This sequence joins TRBV27 and TRBJ1-1, with D possibly being TRBD1 (6 bases). This sequence was found in a man younger than 35 in good health. The source material was Tregs from blood. The CDR3 DNA is TGTGCCAGCAGCCTGGGGACACTGAACACTGAAGCTTTCTTT. Translated, it gives CASSLGTLNTEAFF.